A selection of T cell receptor beta chains follows, all from one sample in a study of CD8+ T cells in alopecia areata. The assay was immunoSEQ multiplex PCR, and TCRdb's table has in-frame clones only and misses some. The table includes some 170,000 clones, about 54% detected once. The starting material was CD4+ T cells sorted from blood, obtained at approximately week 60, from a patient treated with tofacitinib. These receptors originate from a human donor with alopecia areata. Each CDR3 is given with its conserved first and last residue. A D gene is named only where the DNA matches it firmly. Size tells how often a clone was seen (once, few, many) or the class of an expanded clone, and some rows leave it out.

TGCGCCAGCAGCTTGGACGGTGCGAGCACCGGGGAGCTGTTTTTT CASSLDGASTGELFF NA TRBJ2-2 NA TRBV5-1
TGCAGCTCGACTAGCGGGGAAGAGACCCAGTACTTC CSSTSGEETQYF NA TRBJ2-5 TRBD2 TRBV29-1
TGCAGCGTTGAAGTGGGTCAGACTAGCGGGGGGAAGAATGAGCAGTTCTTC CSVEVGQTSGGKNEQFF NA TRBJ2-1 TRBD2 TRBV29-1
TGTGCCAGCAGCTTAGATGGGGATGAGCAGTTCTTC CASSLDGDEQFF NA TRBJ2-1 NA TRBV11-3
TGTGCCAGTAGTGCCCAGTTGGGGTCCTCTTATCAGCCCCAGCATTTT CASSAQLGSSYQPQHF NA TRBJ1-5 NA TRBV19
TGTGCCTGGAGCACCTACCGGATAGCGGGGGGTTACGAGCAGTACTTC CAWSTYRIAGGYEQYF NA TRBJ2-7 TRBD2 TRBV30
TGTGCCAGCAGTGAGGGCTACGAGCAGTACTTC CASSEGYEQYF NA TRBJ2-7 NA TRBV2
TGTGCCAGCAGACTTGGGACAGCATCTGGCTACGAGCAGTACTTC CASRLGTASGYEQYF once TRBJ2-7 TRBD1 TRBV2
TGTGCCAGCAGCCTCGATGGGGGCGGCTTAAGCTCCTACGAGCAGTACTTC CASSLDGGGLSSYEQYF few TRBJ2-7 NA TRBV7-9
TGCAGCGTACAGGGGTTATTCGAGTACGAGCAGTACTTC CSVQGLFEYEQYF once TRBJ2-7 TRBD1 TRBV29-1
TGCGCCAGCAGCTGGACAGTCGGATCCTACGAGCAGTACTTC CASSWTVGSYEQYF once TRBJ2-7 NA TRBV5-1
TGTGCCAGCCAAGAAGCGGGACCCCACTACAATGAGCAGTTCTTC CASQEAGPHYNEQFF few TRBJ2-1 TRBD2 TRBV6-5
TGCAGCGTGGGGAGCACACCGAACACTGAAGCTTTCTTT CSVGSTPNTEAFF few TRBJ1-1 NA TRBV29-1
TGTGCCAGCAGCTTGCAAATAGGACAGGGGGCGTACGAGCAGTACTTC CASSLQIGQGAYEQYF NA TRBJ2-7 TRBD1 TRBV7-8
TGTGCCAGCAGTCGGACACCTCCGAACACCGGGGAGCTGTTTTTT CASSRTPPNTGELFF once TRBJ2-2 NA TRBV2
TGTGCCTGGTGGATTAGTCCGGGCCTCGAGCAGTTCTTC CAWWISPGLEQFF NA TRBJ2-1 NA TRBV30
TGTGCCAGCAGGGGATCGGGCGAGCAGTACTTC CASRGSGEQYF NA TRBJ2-7 NA TRBV6-6
TGTGCCTGGAGGACAGGAGGGTACTACGAGCAGTACTTC CAWRTGGYYEQYF few TRBJ2-7 NA TRBV30
TGTGCCAGCAGCCAAGTATCCACGGCCTCTGGAAACACCATATATTTT CASSQVSTASGNTIYF few TRBJ1-3 NA TRBV4-2
TGCAGCGTTGAAGCTAGCGGGGTGCGCAATGAGCAGTTCTTC CSVEASGVRNEQFF NA TRBJ2-1 TRBD2 TRBV29-1
TGTGCCATCGAGGACAGTCTGAGTGAGCAGTTCTTC CAIEDSLSEQFF NA TRBJ2-1 NA TRBV10-3
TGCGCCAGCAGTGAGAACGGGACTCCAGAGCAGTTCTTC CASSENGTPEQFF NA TRBJ2-1 NA TRBV10-2
TGCGCCAGCAGCAAGGCCCCACGGGGGACAGATACGCAGTATTTT CASSKAPRGTDTQYF once TRBJ2-3 NA TRBV5-1
TGCGCCAGCAGCTCAGGGACACCCACTTTGGCTGAGCAGTTCTTC CASSSGTPTLAEQFF NA TRBJ2-1 NA TRBV5-1
TGCGCCAGCAGCCACGTAGCAGATACGCAGTATTTT CASSHVADTQYF NA TRBJ2-3 NA TRBV4-1
TGTGCCAGCAGCCAGTTATCAACGCTCAAGTTCTTC CASSQLSTLKFF NA TRBJ2-1 NA TRBV14
TGCAGCGTTGAAAATTGGAGCGAGGAGCCATACTATGGCTACACCTTC CSVENWSEEPYYGYTF NA TRBJ1-2 NA TRBV29-1
TGCAGCGCGACCCAAGAGACCCAGTACTTC CSATQETQYF few TRBJ2-5 NA TRBV29-1
TGCGCCAGCAGCCCCCCCGTCGGGAGCAACACTGAAGCTTTCTTT CASSPPVGSNTEAFF NA TRBJ1-1 NA TRBV4-1
TGTGCCACATACACAGGGTTCAATTCACCCCTCCACTTT CATYTGFNSPLHF NA TRBJ1-6 NA TRBV6-5
TGTGCCTGGAGTACAAACCTAAATCAGCCCCAGCATTTT CAWSTNLNQPQHF NA TRBJ1-5 NA TRBV30
TGCAGCGTTGAACTCCCCCCCCGGGGTTACAATGAGCAGTTCTTC CSVELPPRGYNEQFF NA TRBJ2-1 NA TRBV29-1
TGTGCCAGCAGAGTCAGGGGTGGGGATCAGTCACCCCTCCACTTT CASRVRGGDQSPLHF NA TRBJ1-6 NA TRBV6-1
TGTGCCAGCAGTTTAAGCCCGGGACAGGGTTATGGGGAGCTGTTTTTT CASSLSPGQGYGELFF few TRBJ2-2 TRBD1 TRBV27